Here is one T cell receptor (beta chain) with its context. Its antigen is not known. All sequencing subjects had displayed CD8+CD57+ cell expansion on flow cytometry. This CDR3 region has 15 residues. Germline V gene lookup returns CDR1 MGHDK and CDR2 SYGVNS. V shed 2 bases, J shed 7 bases, and the junction held 7 bases outside the gene matches. The sample is drawn from a study of CD8+CD57+ T cells in acquired aplastic anemia. Study-wide results and limits: Around 30 was the count of CD8+ CDR3 sequences that patients shared with controls.

Genomic DNA provided the template from which TCR beta VDJ and CDR3 profiles were obtained. In TCRdb, the reads were re-called with MiXCR into one record per CDR3 protein. The sample lists some 200,000 distinct CDR3 sequences, 40% to 55% occurring once. The sample comprised sorted CD4+, CD8+, or CD8+CD57+ T cells (not recorded which) from PBMCs. The clonotype originates from a human donor with aplastic anemia. The chain has TRBV25-1 and TRBJ2-1; 8 bases line up with TRBD2. This CDR3 reads CASSERSGRGNEQFF. DNA of the CDR3: TGTGCCAGCAGTGAAAGAAGCGGGAGAGGAAATGAGCAGTTCTTC.